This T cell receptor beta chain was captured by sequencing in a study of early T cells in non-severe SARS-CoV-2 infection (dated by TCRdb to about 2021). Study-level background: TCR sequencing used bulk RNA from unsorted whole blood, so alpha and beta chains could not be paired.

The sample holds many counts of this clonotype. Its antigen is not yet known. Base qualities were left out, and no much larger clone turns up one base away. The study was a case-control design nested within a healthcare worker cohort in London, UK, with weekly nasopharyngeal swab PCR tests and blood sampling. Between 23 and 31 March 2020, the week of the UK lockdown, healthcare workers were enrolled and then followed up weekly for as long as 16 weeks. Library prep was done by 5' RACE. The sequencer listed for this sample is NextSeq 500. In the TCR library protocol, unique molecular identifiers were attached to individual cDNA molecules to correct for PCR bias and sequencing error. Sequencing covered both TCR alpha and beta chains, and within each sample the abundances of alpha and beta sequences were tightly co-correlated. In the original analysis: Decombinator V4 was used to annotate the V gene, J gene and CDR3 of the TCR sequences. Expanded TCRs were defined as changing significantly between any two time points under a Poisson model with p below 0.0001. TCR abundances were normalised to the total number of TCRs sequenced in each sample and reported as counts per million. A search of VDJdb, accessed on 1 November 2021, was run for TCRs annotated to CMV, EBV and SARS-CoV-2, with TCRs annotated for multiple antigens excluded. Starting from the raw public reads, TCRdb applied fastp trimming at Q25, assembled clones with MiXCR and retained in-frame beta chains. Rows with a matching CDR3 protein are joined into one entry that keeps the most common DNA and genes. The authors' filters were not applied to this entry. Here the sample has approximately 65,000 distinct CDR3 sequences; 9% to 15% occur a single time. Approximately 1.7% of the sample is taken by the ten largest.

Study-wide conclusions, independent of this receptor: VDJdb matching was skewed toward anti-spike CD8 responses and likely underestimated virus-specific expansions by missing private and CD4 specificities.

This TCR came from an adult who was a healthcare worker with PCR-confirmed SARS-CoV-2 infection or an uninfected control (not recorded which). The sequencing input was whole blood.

The CDR3 region: CASSQSETGDKRGEKLFF. DNA sequence: TGCGCCAGCAGTCAATCGGAGACAGGAGACAAGCGAGGCGAAAAACTGTTTTTT. Recombination joined TRBV23-1 with TRBJ1-4; possibly the D gene is TRBD1, per 6 matching bases. TRBV23-1 is an open reading frame whose function is uncertain. V is reduced by 0 bases and J by 8 bases, leaving a spacing of 22 bases between them. The cysteine opens and the phenylalanine closes a CDR3 of 18 amino acids. Kept here is only the CDR3 DNA, which spans 54 bases and is read in frame from base 1.